The present T cell receptor (beta chain) was sequenced within a study of shared clonotypes between healthy human individuals. Germline V gene sequence: CDR1 SEHNR, CDR2 FQNEAQ (reference sequence). The CDR3 spans 15 residues. Trimming pared 4 bases from V and 0 bases from J, leaving 13 bases between. Per the original methods: Without quality scores, immunoSEQ junctional reads could not be filtered like full-length reads. Assay: immunoSEQ multiplex PCR; the TCRdb copy retains only in-frame clones and omits some. Clone size and the V and J calls come from that table; the DNA yielded D and trimming. The sample has about 2 million clones, 90% to 95% seen once.

The specimen sequenced was naive CD4+ T cells sorted from blood. Subset specified: CD45RA+ positively selected. This clonotype was sampled from a man aged 18 to 29 in good health. The V gene is TRBV7-9, the J gene TRBJ2-7; D is undetermined. CDR3 sequence (DNA): TGTGCCAGCAGCTCGGACCGGGTCAGCTCCTACGAGCAGTACTTC. Its translation is CASSSDRVSSYEQYF. Full variable domain (rest looked up from reference TRBV7-9 and TRBJ2-7): DTGVSQNPRHKITKRGQNVTFRCDPISEHNRLYWYRQTLGQGPEFLTYFQNEAQLEKSRLLSDRFSAERPKGSFSTLEIQRTEQGDSAMYLCASSSDRVSSYEQYFGPGTRLTVT.